Below, 16 T cell receptor beta chains from the same sample are listed, as sequenced in a study of Tregs in tolerant kidney transplant recipients. Produced via immunoSEQ multiplex PCR; TCRdb's table is partial and in-frame only. The sample contains around 66,000 clones, 80% to 90% of which appear only once. The sample was Tregs from blood, taken before the transplant. These receptors all stem from a human donor who received a combined kidney and bone marrow transplant.

The chain uses TRBV21-1 and TRBJ1-2. TRBV21-1 is an annotated pseudogene. The CDR3 has 16 amino acids. The CDR3 DNA sequence: TGTGCCAGCAGCCTAGAGGTTAAAGACCCCTACTATGGCTACACCTTC. Encoded protein: CASSLEVKDPYYGYTF.

V usage is TRBV7-9 and J usage is TRBJ2-3; 7 bases fit TRBD2. With V trimmed by 6 bases and J by 2 bases, 11 bases remained unmatched. In germline, CDR1 is SEHNR, CDR2 FQNEAQ (reference sequence). The length of the CDR3 is 16 residues. CDR3 bases: TGTGCCAGCAGTTCTTGGTCTAGCGGAGCCACAGATACGCAGTATTTT. Translated, it gives CASSSWSSGATDTQYF.

The chain recombines TRBV4-1 with TRBJ1-4; 7 nucleotides agree with TRBD1. The CDR3 is 16 residues long. Germline assignment: CDR1 MGHRA and CDR2 YSYEKL. Trimming at V came to 2 bases and at J to 8 bases, leaving 11 bases not matched to a gene. The CDR3 loop reads CASSQLPGQWGEKLFF. The CDR3 DNA reads TGCGCCAGCAGCCAACTCCCGGGACAGTGGGGGGAAAAACTGTTTTTT.

This clone was seen only a few times. V usage is TRBV5-6 and J usage is TRBJ2-5, with D perhaps being TRBD1 or TRBD2 (6 bases each). This CDR3 region has 16 residues. Per the germline V gene, CDR1 is SGHDT and CDR2 is YYEEEE. The V and J ends lost 4 bases and 5 bases respectively, with 21 bases between them. In nucleotides, the CDR3 is TGTGCCAGCAGCCCCAGTGGGATGAGGGGGGTTGAGACCCAGTACTTC. This gives the protein CASSPSGMRGVETQYF. The complete variable domain, with remaining parts taken from reference TRBV5-6 and TRBJ2-5, reads DAGVTQSPTHLIKTRGQQVTLRCSPKSGHDTVSWYQQALGQGPQFIFQYYEEEERQRGNFPDRFSGHQFPNYSSELNVNALLLGDSALYLCASSPSGMRGVETQYFGPGTRLLVL.

The chain links TRBV4-1 to TRBJ1-1; TRBD1 aligns across 9 bases. Germline V lookup: CDR1 MGHRA, CDR2 YSYEKL. This CDR3 has 17 amino acids. Trimming cost V 6 bases and J 1 base; bases outside gene matches: 12. Here the CDR3 reads CASRPIPGQGRNTEAFF. Written as DNA, the CDR3 is TGCGCCAGCAGACCTATCCCGGGACAGGGCAGGAACACTGAAGCTTTCTTT.

This sequence joins TRBV7-2 and TRBJ2-2; D is undetermined. The CDR3 runs 12 residues. In germline, CDR1 is SGHTA, CDR2 FQGNSA. Trimming left V 2 bases short and J 7 bases short, with 5 bases between. The DNA of the CDR3 is TGTGCCAGCAGCTTATTCGGCGGGGAGCTGTTTTTT. This encodes CASSLFGGELFF.

The chain employs TRBV4-3 and TRBJ1-1; 7 nucleotides line up with TRBD1. V trimming: 4 bases; J trimming: 1 base; junction bases outside the gene matches: 6. The CDR3 covers 15 residues. Per the germline V gene, CDR1 is LGHNA and CDR2 is YSLEER. CDR3 loop: CASSRLTGANTEAFF. CDR3 bases: TGCGCCAGCAGCCGCCTAACAGGGGCGAACACTGAAGCTTTCTTT.

This rearrangement joins TRBV19 to TRBJ2-7; no clear D. The CDR3 has 14 amino acids. Germline CDR1 LNHDA, CDR2 SQIVND (reference sequence). The V end was cut by 7 bases, the J end by 3 bases, with 16 bases between. CDR3: CASTTRARDYEQYF. In DNA, the CDR3 is TGTGCCAGTACCACCCGAGCGAGAGACTACGAGCAGTACTTC.

This chain joins TRBV28 and TRBJ2-5; tentative D call: TRBD2 (7 bases). The V and J ends lost 4 bases and 4 bases respectively, with 16 bases between them. The CDR3 is 15 residues long. Per the germline V gene, CDR1 is MDHEN and CDR2 is SYDVKM. For the CDR3, the DNA is TGTGCCAGCAGTTATGGGGGGGCGCGAATAGAGACCCAGTACTTC. This sequence encodes CASSYGGARIETQYF.

Worth noting for this clone: Mismatch with germline at one junction end may stem from a read error. The chain has TRBV19 and TRBJ1-2; possibly TRBD1 for D (5 bases). The CDR3 spans 9 residues. Germline V gene sequence: CDR1 LNHDA, CDR2 SQIVND (reference sequence). CDR3 coding DNA: TGTGCCAGTCCGCCAGGGAACCTATTC. Translation gives CASPPGNLF.

This chain connects TRBV28 to TRBJ2-7; D possibly uses TRBD1 or TRBD2 (5 bases each). The V and J ends lost 8 bases and 4 bases respectively, with 15 bases between them. The CDR3 is 13 amino acids. CDR1 MDHEN and CDR2 SYDVKM come from the germline V gene. CDR3 DNA sequence: TGTGCCAGCGTGGAGGCAGGGCGGTACGAGCAGTACTTC. Protein: CASVEAGRYEQYF. The full variable domain, in which reference TRBV28 and TRBJ2-7 provide the parts outside the CDR3, is DVKVTQSSRYLVKRTGEKVFLECVQDMDHENMFWYRQDPGLGLRLIYFSYDVKMKEKGDIPEGYSVSREKKERFSLILESASTNQTSMYLCASVEAGRYEQYFGPGTRLTVT.

V gene TRBV6-5 combines with J gene TRBJ2-1; the D is unclear. The V gene lost 1 base and the J gene lost 8 bases, with 12 bases spanning the gap. The germline V gene encodes CDR1 MNHEY and CDR2 SVGAGI. The CDR3 has 14 residues. In DNA form, the CDR3 reads TGTGCCAGCAGTTACTATGGAAACCCCCATGAGCAGTTCTTC. It codes for CASSYYGNPHEQFF.

The chain couples TRBV30 to TRBJ1-4; a possible D gene is TRBD1 (6 bases). This CDR3 spans 14 amino acids. Trimming took off 0 bases at V and 7 bases at J, with 12 bases between the two ends. Looked up from germline, CDR1 is GTSNPN and CDR2 is SVGIG (reference sequence). CDR3 sequence: CAWSVAGVSEKLFF. The CDR3 coding sequence is TGTGCCTGGAGTGTCGCAGGGGTGTCTGAAAAACTGTTTTTT.

This rearrangement joins TRBV9 to TRBJ1-1; perhaps TRBD1 as D (5 bases). This CDR3 contains 13 residues. Germline V CDR1 and CDR2: SGDLS, YYNGEE. V dropped 0 bases and J dropped 5 bases, with 8 bases sitting between them. DNA for the CDR3: TGTGCCAGCAGCGTAGGGGCAGGGACTGAAGCTTTCTTT. Translation gives CASSVGAGTEAFF.

The J gene is TRBJ1-4, the V gene TRBV7-9; tentative D call: TRBD1 (6 bases). Germline assignment: CDR1 SEHNR and CDR2 FQNEAQ (reference sequence). The CDR3 runs 13 residues. Trimming shortened V by 5 bases and J by 7 bases, and 11 bases separated the two germline ends. The CDR3 spells CASSAGQPEKLFF. The DNA for the CDR3 is TGTGCCAGCAGCGCCGGACAGCCTGAAAAACTGTTTTTT.

The rearrangement uses TRBV5-1 and TRBJ2-2; 7 nucleotides line up with TRBD2. The V and J ends lost 4 bases and 3 bases, in that order; junction bases with no gene match: 6. The CDR3 length is 15 residues. Germline CDR1 is SGHRS and CDR2 is YFSETQ. CDR3 sequence: CASSTPGGYTGELFF. CDR3 nucleotide sequence: TGCGCCAGCAGCACCCCGGGGGGATACACCGGGGAGCTGTTTTTT.